This is a list of T cell receptor beta chains from one sample in a study of T cells in Graves' hyperthyroidism and ophthalmopathy. TCRdb used MiXCR to reprocess the multiplex PCR reads, holding one entry per CDR3 protein. The sample lists 640,000 or so distinct CDR3 sequences, roughly 14% occurring once. Material for sequencing was blood. The source of these receptors is a woman between 35 and 50 years old with Graves' ophthalmopathy. Both conserved end residues are part of each CDR3. The D gene is left open where the match is weak. Not all rows give a size; the values are once, few, many and, for expanded clones, a class.

CDR3aa	CDR3nt	v_gene	j_gene	abundance	d_gene
CSARVSSGISPLAFF	TGCAGTGCTAGAGTCTCGTCCGGGATTTCTCCGTTAGCTTTCTTT	TRBV20-1	TRBJ1-1	many	.
CASSNQQGVSGNTIYF	TGTGCCAGCAGCAACCAACAGGGGGTCTCTGGAAACACCATATATTTT	TRBV7-9	TRBJ1-3	many	TRBD1
CASSFRGSEAFF	TGTGCCAGCAGCTTCAGAGGGTCTGAAGCTTTCTTT	TRBV7-9	TRBJ1-1	many	.
CASSPPGGARDTEAFF	TGTGCCAGCTCACCACCTGGGGGGGCGCGAGACACTGAAGCTTTCTTT	TRBV18	TRBJ1-1	.	.
CAWSQPTEAFF	TGTGCCTGGAGTCAACCCACTGAAGCTTTCTTT	TRBV30	TRBJ1-1	.	.
CAWSYRLARSYEQYF	TGTGCCTGGAGCTATAGACTAGCCCGATCCTACGAGCAGTACTTC	TRBV30	TRBJ2-7	many	TRBD2
CSARGTSGNTGELFF	TGCAGTGCTAGAGGAACTAGCGGGAACACCGGGGAGCTGTTTTTT	TRBV20-1	TRBJ2-2	many	TRBD2
CATSDPYQETQYF	TGTGCCACCAGTGATCCCTACCAAGAGACCCAGTACTTC	TRBV24-1	TRBJ2-5	.	.
CASSWRVYEAFF	TGTGCCAGCAGTTGGCGGGTTTATGAAGCTTTCTTT	TRBV12-3/TRBV12-4	TRBJ1-1	many	.
CASSLPGGGGVGYGYTF	TGTGCCAGCAGCTTGCCTGGAGGGGGAGGGGTAGGCTATGGCTACACCTTC	TRBV11-2	TRBJ1-2	many	.
CASSQVAVNTEAFF	TGCGCCAGCAGCCAGGTAGCAGTGAACACTGAAGCTTTCTTT	TRBV4-1	TRBJ1-1	.	.
CASSYFSDGTVDGYTF	TGTGCCAGCAGTTACTTCAGTGATGGAACCGTGGATGGCTACACCTTC	TRBV6-5	TRBJ1-2	many	.
CASSGRDRRGTEAFF	TGTGCCAGCAGCGGCCGGGACAGGCGGGGCACTGAAGCTTTCTTT	TRBV12-3/TRBV12-4	TRBJ1-1	many	TRBD1
CASSVLWNTEAFF	TGTGCCAGCAGTGTTCTCTGGAACACTGAAGCTTTCTTT	TRBV25-1	TRBJ1-1	many	.
CASTKTDTNYGYTF	TGTGCCAGCACCAAGACAGACACTAACTATGGCTACACCTTC	TRBV6-1	TRBJ1-2	many	.
CASNPLITTMNTEAFF	TGTGCCAGCAACCCACTAATTACTACCATGAACACTGAAGCTTTCTTT	TRBV28	TRBJ1-1	many	.
CASRASLDEQYF	TGTGCCAGCAGGGCTAGCCTCGACGAGCAGTACTTC	TRBV28	TRBJ2-7	many	.
CASSKLTGGVETQYF	TGTGCCAGCAGTAAACTGACAGGGGGCGTAGAGACCCAGTACTTC	TRBV12-3/TRBV12-4	TRBJ2-5	few	TRBD1
CASSLGPGKAFF	TGTGCCAGCAGCTTAGGGCCCGGGAAAGCTTTCTTT	TRBV7-9	TRBJ1-1	many	.
CASSAGTGVNYGYTF	TGTGCCAGCAGTGCCGGGACAGGGGTTAACTATGGCTACACCTTC	TRBV6-1	TRBJ1-2	many	TRBD1
CASSPVGPKGGNIQYF	TGTGCCAGCAGTCCCGTCGGGCCGAAAGGTGGAAACATTCAGTACTTC	TRBV27	TRBJ2-4	many	.
CASSLGDRNSGNTIYF	TGCGCCAGCAGCTTAGGAGACAGGAACTCTGGAAACACCATATATTTT	TRBV5-1	TRBJ1-3	few	.
CASSTDPGQSVSGANVLTF	TGTGCCAGTAGTACAGACCCGGGACAGTCAGTATCTGGGGCCAACGTCCTGACTTTC	TRBV19	TRBJ2-6	many	TRBD1
CASSGGLVTEAFF	TGCGCCAGCAGTGGAGGGTTGGTCACTGAAGCTTTCTTT	TRBV10-2	TRBJ1-1	.	.
CASRTPPQHF	TGTGCCAGCAGGACACCGCCCCAGCATTTT	TRBV27	TRBJ1-5	many	.
CASSLIGGRLRGTEAFF	TGTGCCAGCAGTTTAATTGGCGGCCGTTTGCGTGGCACTGAAGCTTTCTTT	TRBV28	TRBJ1-1	many	.
CAGNQGALETQYF	TGTGCCGGGAATCAGGGGGCGCTTGAGACCCAGTACTTC	TRBV30	TRBJ2-5	many	TRBD1
CASSEEGGTYPYNEQFF	TGTGCCAGCAGTGAAGAAGGGGGTACTTACCCCTACAATGAGCAGTTCTTC	TRBV6-1	TRBJ2-1	many	.
CASSTGTDGYEQYF	TGTGCCAGCAGTACCGGGACCGACGGCTACGAGCAGTACTTC	TRBV12-3/TRBV12-4	TRBJ2-7	many	.
CASSFGHGYEQYF	TGCGCCAGCAGCTTCGGGCACGGGTACGAGCAGTACTTC	TRBV5-1	TRBJ2-7	many	.
CASSLAVSGANVLTF	TGTGCCAGCAGCTTGGCCGTATCTGGGGCCAACGTCCTGACTTTC	TRBV5-6	TRBJ2-6	once	.
CASSLVTGNPSEQYF	TGCGCCAGCAGCTTGGTTACAGGCAACCCCAGCGAGCAGTACTTC	TRBV5-1	TRBJ2-7	many	.
CASSLWGSLAGELFF	TGTGCCAGCAGTTTATGGGGGAGTTTGGCCGGGGAGCTGTTTTTT	TRBV27	TRBJ2-2	few	.
CAWSLTGMSIQYF	TGTGCCTGGAGCCTGACAGGGATGTCCATTCAGTACTTC	TRBV30	TRBJ2-4	many	TRBD1
CASSYVGHLTGELFF	TGTGCCAGCAGTTATGTGGGACACCTAACCGGGGAGCTGTTTTTT	TRBV6-2/TRBV6-3	TRBJ2-2	many	.
CASRPSLAGGLRGETQYF	TGTGCCAGCAGACCCAGTCTAGCGGGAGGCCTACGGGGGGAGACCCAGTACTTC	TRBV6-2/TRBV6-3	TRBJ2-5	.	TRBD2
CAIRTSGYYEQYF	TGTGCCATCAGGACTAGCGGATACTACGAGCAGTACTTC	TRBV10-3	TRBJ2-7	few	TRBD2
CASSPSPANNGYTF	TGTGCCAGCAGCCCGAGCCCCGCAAACAATGGCTACACCTTC	TRBV7-9	TRBJ1-2	.	.
CASSLFAGTGTEAFF	TGTGCCAGCAGTTTATTCGCCGGGACAGGCACTGAAGCTTTCTTT	TRBV27	TRBJ1-1	many	TRBD1